The clone carrying this TCR beta chain was found a few times. The sample belongs to a study of low-dose radiotherapy and immunotherapy resistance in tumors. Turning to the study itself: Cohort 1 was given 0.5 Gy per fraction every 2 weeks, for 6.5 Gy total.

Germline V lookup: CDR1 SGHAT, CDR2 FQNNGV. V lost 4 bases and J lost 7, with 10 bases in between. The CDR3 consists of 12 residues. Patients qualified if they had advanced solid tumors that lacked tumor-infiltrating lymphocytes. TRAV- and TRBV-specific primers primed first-strand cDNA, covering alpha and beta chains. The authors amplified TCRs for approximately 18 PCR cycles with a constant-region primer and a V-primer adapter. Each CDR3 protein is one row after TCRdb ran MiXCR on the reads. The sample lists more than 12,000 distinct CDR3 sequences, 40% to 60% occurring once. The origin of this receptor is a human donor with advanced metastatic prostate, ovarian, gallbladder or colorectal cancer (not recorded which). This table probably holds off-target reads from a library built for another chain. This sequence joins TRBV11-2 and TRBJ2-5, with D maybe TRBD2 (6 bases). The CDR3 spells CASSSGVGTQYF. In DNA, the CDR3 is TGTGCCAGCAGCTCGGGGGTCGGGACCCAGTACTTC.